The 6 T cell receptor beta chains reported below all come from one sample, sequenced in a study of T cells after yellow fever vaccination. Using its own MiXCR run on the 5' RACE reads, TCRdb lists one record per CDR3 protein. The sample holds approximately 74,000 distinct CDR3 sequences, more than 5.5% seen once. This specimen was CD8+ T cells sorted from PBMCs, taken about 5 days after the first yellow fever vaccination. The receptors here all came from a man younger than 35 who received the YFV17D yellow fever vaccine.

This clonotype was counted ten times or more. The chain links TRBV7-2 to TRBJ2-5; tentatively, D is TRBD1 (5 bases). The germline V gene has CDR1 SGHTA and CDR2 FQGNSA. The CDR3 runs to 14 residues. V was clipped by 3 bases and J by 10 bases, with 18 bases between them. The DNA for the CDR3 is TGTGCCAGCAGCTTGATAGGCGTTGGGGCAATCCAGTACTTC. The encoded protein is CASSLIGVGAIQYF.

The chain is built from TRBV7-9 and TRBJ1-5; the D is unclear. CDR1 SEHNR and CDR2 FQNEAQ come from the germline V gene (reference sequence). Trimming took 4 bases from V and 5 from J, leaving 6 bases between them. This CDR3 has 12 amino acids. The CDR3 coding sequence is TGTGCCAGCAGCTACGAGTATCAGCCCCAGCATTTT. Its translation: CASSYEYQPQHF.

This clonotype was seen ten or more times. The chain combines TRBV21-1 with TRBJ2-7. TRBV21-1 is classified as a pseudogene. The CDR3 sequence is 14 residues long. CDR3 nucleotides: TGTGCCAGCAGCAAAAGGCAGGTGGGGAACGAGCAGTACTTC. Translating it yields CASSKRQVGNEQYF.

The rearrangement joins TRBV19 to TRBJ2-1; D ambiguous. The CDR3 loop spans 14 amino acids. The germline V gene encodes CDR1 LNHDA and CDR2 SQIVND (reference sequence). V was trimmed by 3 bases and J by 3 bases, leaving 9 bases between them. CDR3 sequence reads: CASSIFGNYNEQFF. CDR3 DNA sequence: TGTGCCAGTAGTATTTTTGGGAACTACAATGAGCAGTTCTTC.

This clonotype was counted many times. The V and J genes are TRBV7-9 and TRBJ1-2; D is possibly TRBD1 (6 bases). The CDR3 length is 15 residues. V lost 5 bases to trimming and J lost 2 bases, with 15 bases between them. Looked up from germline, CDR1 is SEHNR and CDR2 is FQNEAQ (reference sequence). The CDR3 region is CASSTETGLNYGYTF. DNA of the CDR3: TGTGCCAGCAGCACTGAGACAGGTCTAAACTATGGCTACACCTTC.

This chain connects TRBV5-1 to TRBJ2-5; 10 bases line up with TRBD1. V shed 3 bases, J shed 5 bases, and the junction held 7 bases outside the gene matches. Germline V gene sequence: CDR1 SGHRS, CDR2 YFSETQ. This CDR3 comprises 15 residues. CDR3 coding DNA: TGCGCCAGCAGCTCACCGGGACAGGGGCGTGAGACCCAGTACTTC. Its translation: CASSSPGQGRETQYF.